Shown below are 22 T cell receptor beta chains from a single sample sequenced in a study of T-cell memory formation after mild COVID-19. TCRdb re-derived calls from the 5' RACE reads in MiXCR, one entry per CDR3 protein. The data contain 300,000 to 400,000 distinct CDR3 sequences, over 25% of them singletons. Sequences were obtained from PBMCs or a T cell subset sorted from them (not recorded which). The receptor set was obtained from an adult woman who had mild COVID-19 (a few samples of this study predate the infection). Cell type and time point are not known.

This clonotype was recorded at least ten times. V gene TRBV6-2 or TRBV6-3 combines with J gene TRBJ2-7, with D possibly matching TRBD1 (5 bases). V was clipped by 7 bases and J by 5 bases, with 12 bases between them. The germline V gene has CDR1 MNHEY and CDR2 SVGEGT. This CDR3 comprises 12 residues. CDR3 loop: CASTKQAHEQYF. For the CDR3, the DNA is TGTGCCAGCACCAAACAGGCCCACGAGCAGTACTTC.

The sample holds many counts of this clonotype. The chain's CDR3 is CASSLAKNYGYTF. DNA for the CDR3: TGTGCCAGCAGCTTGGCGAAGAACTATGGCTACACCTTC. This sequence joins TRBV5-4 and TRBJ1-2; the D is unclear. V lost 0 bases and J lost 2, with 5 bases in between. The CDR3 sequence is 13 residues long. CDR1 is SGHNT and CDR2 is YYREEE in the germline V gene (reference sequence). The full variable domain, its missing parts supplied by reference TRBV5-4 and TRBJ1-2, is ETGVTQSPTHLIKTRGQQVTLRCSSQSGHNTVSWYQQALGQGPQFIFQYYREEENGRGNFPPRFSGLQFPNYSSELNVNALELDDSALYLCASSLAKNYGYTFGSGTRLTVV.

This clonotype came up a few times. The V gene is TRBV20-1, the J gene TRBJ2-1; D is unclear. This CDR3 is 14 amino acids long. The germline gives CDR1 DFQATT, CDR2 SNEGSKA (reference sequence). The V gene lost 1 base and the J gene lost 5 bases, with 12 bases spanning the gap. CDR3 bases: TGCAGTGCTAGAGTGGGGTCTGCGAACAATGAGCAGTTCTTC. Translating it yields CSARVGSANNEQFF.

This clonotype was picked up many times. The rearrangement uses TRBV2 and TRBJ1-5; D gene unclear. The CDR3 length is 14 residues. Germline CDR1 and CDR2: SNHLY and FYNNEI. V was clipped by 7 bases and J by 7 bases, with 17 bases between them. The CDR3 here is CASNQVQVGQPQHF. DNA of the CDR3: TGTGCCAGCAACCAAGTCCAGGTTGGACAGCCCCAGCATTTT.

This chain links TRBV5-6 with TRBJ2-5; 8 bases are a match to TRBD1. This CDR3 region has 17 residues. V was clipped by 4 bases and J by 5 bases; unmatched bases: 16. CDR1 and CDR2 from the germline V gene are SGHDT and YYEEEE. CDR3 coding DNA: TGTGCCAGCAGCCTACAGGAAGGACAGGGAGCAAGGGAGACCCAGTACTTC. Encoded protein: CASSLQEGQGARETQYF.

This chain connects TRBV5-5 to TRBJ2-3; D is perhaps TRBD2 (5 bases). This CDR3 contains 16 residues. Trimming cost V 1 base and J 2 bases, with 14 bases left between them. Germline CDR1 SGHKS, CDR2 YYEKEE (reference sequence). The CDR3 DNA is TGTGCCAGCAGCTTGTTGGCTAGCATAAACACAGATACGCAGTATTTT. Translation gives CASSLLASINTDTQYF.

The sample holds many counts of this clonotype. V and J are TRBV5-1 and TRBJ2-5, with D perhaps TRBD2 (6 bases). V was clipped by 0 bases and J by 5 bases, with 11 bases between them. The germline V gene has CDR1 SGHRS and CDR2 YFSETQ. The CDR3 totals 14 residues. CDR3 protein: CASSLASGGETQYF. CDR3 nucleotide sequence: TGCGCCAGCAGCTTGGCCTCCGGGGGTGAGACCCAGTACTTC.

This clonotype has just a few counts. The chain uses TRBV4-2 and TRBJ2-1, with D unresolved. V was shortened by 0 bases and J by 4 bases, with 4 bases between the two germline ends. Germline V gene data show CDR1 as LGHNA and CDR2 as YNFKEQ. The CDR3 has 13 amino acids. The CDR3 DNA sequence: TGTGCCAGCAGCCAAGATGAGTACAATGAGCAGTTCTTC. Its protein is CASSQDEYNEQFF.

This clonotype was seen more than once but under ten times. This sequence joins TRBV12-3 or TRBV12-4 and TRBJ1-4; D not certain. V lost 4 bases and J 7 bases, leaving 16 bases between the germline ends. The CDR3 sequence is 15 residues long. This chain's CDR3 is CASSYVQEAGEKLFF. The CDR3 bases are TGTGCCAGCAGTTATGTGCAGGAGGCGGGTGAAAAACTGTTTTTT.

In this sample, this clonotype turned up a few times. The CDR3, as DNA: TGCGCCAGCAGCTTGAACTTGGGTCAGCAAGAGACCCAGTACTTC. This gives the protein CASSLNLGQQETQYF. V and J are TRBV5-1 and TRBJ2-5; D gene unclear. Trimming took off 1 base at V and 2 bases at J, with 12 bases between the two ends. CDR1 and CDR2 from the germline V gene are SGHRS and YFSETQ. The length of the CDR3 is 15 residues. The whole variable domain, remainder taken from reference TRBV5-1 and TRBJ2-5, is KAGVTQTPRYLIKTRGQQVTLSCSPISGHRSVSWYQQTPGQGLQFLFEYFSETQRNKGNFPGRFSGRQFSNSRSEMNVSTLELGDSALYLCASSLNLGQQETQYFGPGTRLLVL.

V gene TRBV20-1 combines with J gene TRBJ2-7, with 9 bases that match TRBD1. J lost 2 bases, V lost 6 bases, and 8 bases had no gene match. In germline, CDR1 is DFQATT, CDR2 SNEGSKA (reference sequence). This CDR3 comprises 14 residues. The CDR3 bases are TGCAGTGCCACCGGGACAGGGCAAGCCTACGAGCAGTACTTC. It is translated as CSATGTGQAYEQYF.

Here the CDR3 reads CASSPIAGTEAFF. The CDR3 nucleotides are TGTGCCAGCTCACCAATTGCGGGCACTGAAGCTTTCTTT. V is TRBV18 and J is TRBJ1-1; D not resolved. V lost 2 bases and J 4 bases, leaving 8 bases between the germline ends. The germline V gene encodes CDR1 KGHSH and CDR2 LQKENI. The CDR3 is made up of 13 amino acids. Based on the CDR3 plus reference TRBV18 and TRBJ1-1, the full variable domain is NAGVMQNPRHLVRRRGQEARLRCSPMKGHSHVYWYRQLPEEGLKFMVYLQKENIIDESGMPKERFSAEFPKEGPSILRIQQVVRGDSAAYFCASSPIAGTEAFFGQGTRLTVV.

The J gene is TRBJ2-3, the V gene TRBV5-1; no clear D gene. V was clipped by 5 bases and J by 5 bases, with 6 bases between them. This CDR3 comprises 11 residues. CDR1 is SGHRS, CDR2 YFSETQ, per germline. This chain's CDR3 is CASRDGDTQYF. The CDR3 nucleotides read TGCGCCAGCAGGGATGGAGATACGCAGTATTTT.

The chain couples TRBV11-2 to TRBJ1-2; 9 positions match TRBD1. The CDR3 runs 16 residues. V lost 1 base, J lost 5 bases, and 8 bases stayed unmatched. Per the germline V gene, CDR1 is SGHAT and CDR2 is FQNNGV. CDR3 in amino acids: CASSLAPGQGGYGYTF. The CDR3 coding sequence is TGTGCCAGCAGCTTAGCCCCGGGACAGGGTGGATATGGCTACACCTTC.

The CDR3 spells CASSLGSGGIYNEQFF. As DNA, the CDR3 is TGCGCCAGCAGCTTGGGGAGTGGGGGGATCTACAATGAGCAGTTCTTC. The chain links TRBV5-1 to TRBJ2-1; D perhaps matches TRBD2 (6 bases). The V end was cut by 0 bases, the J end by 3 bases, with 13 bases between. Germline values: CDR1 SGHRS, CDR2 YFSETQ. This CDR3 region has 16 residues.

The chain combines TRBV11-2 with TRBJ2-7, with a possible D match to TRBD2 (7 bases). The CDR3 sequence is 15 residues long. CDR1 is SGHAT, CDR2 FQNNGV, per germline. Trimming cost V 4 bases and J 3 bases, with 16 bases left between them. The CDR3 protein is CASSSGGADLYEQYF. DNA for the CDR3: TGTGCCAGCAGCTCTGGGGGGGCCGACCTCTACGAGCAGTACTTC.

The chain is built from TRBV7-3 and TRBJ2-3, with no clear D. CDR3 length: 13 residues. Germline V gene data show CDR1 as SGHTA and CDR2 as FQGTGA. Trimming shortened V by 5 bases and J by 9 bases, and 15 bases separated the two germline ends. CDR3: CASSLQSRETQYF. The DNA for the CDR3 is TGTGCCAGCAGCCTCCAAAGTAGAGAGACGCAGTATTTT. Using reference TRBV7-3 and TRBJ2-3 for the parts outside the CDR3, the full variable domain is GAGVSQTPSNKVTEKGKYVELRCDPISGHTALYWYRQSLGQGPEFLIYFQGTGAADDSGLPNDRFFAVRPEGSVSTLKIQRTERGDSAVYLCASSLQSRETQYFGPGTRLTVL.

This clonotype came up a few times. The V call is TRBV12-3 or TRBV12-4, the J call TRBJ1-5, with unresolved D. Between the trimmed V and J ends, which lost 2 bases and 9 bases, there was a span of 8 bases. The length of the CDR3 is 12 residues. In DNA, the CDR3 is TGTGCCAGCAGTTTATTTCCAGGGCCCCAGCATTTT. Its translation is CASSLFPGPQHF.

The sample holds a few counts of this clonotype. The CDR3 is CASGYTGLEIYEQYF. The CDR3 DNA reads TGTGCCAGCGGATACACCGGACTAGAAATCTACGAGCAGTACTTC. The chain recombines TRBV7-9 with TRBJ2-7; 7 bases are shared with TRBD2. CDR1 is SEHNR and CDR2 is FQNEAQ in the germline V gene (reference sequence). The CDR3 is 15 amino acids. Losses at the gene ends were 8 bases for V and 3 bases for J; bases not matched to a gene: 13. Using reference TRBV7-9 and TRBJ2-7 for the parts outside the CDR3, the full variable domain is DTGVSQNPRHKITKRGQNVTFRCDPISEHNRLYWYRQTLGQGPEFLTYFQNEAQLEKSRLLSDRFSAERPKGSFSTLEIQRTEQGDSAMYLCASGYTGLEIYEQYFGPGTRLTVT.

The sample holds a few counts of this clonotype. The chain's CDR3 is CASSTGGDNEKLFF. The CDR3 DNA is TGTGCCAGCAGCACGGGAGGCGACAATGAAAAACTGTTTTTT. The chain combines TRBV5-4 with TRBJ1-4; D gene unclear. In germline, CDR1 is SGHNT, CDR2 YYREEE (reference sequence). The V and J ends lost 4 bases and 5 bases respectively, with 12 bases between them. The CDR3 is 14 amino acids. Looking up the rest from reference TRBV5-4 and TRBJ1-4 gives the full variable domain: ETGVTQSPTHLIKTRGQQVTLRCSSQSGHNTVSWYQQALGQGPQFIFQYYREEENGRGNFPPRFSGLQFPNYSSELNVNALELDDSALYLCASSTGGDNEKLFFGSGTQLSVL.

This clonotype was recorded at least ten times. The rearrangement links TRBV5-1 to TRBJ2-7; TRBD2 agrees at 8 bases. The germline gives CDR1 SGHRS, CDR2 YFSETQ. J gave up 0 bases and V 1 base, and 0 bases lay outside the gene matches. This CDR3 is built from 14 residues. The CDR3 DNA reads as TGCGCCAGCAGCTTGACTAGCGGCTCCTACGAGCAGTACTTC. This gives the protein CASSLTSGSYEQYF.

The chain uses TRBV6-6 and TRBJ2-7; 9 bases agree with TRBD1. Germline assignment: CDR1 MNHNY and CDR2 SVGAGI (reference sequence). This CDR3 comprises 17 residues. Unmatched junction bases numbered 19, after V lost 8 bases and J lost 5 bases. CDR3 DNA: TGTGCCAGCCACTCGCTGTCGGGCGGGACAGGGAACCACGAGCAGTACTTC. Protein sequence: CASHSLSGGTGNHEQYF.